A single sample gave rise to the 28 T cell receptor beta chains below, sequenced in a study of blood T cell repertoires in COVID-19. Only in-frame clones appear in the TCRdb table, and some are missing; sequencing was by immunoSEQ multiplex PCR. The table shows hundreds of thousands of clones, with 83% occurring only once. The sequenced sample was peripheral blood. Receptors originate from an elderly man with acute or convalescent COVID-19.

CDR3 sequence (DNA): TGTGCCAGAAGCTTAGTGGTGGGAGATTGGTACAATGAGCAGTTCTTC. Residues: CARSLVVGDWYNEQFF. The rearrangement links TRBV5-3 to TRBJ2-1; D possibly corresponds to TRBD2 (5 bases). TRBV5-3 is recorded as an ORF, its role being uncertain. The CDR3 contains 16 residues. The ends were cut back, 2 bases at V and 4 bases at J, with 16 bases in the middle.

This clone was seen a single time. V usage is TRBV5-1 and J usage is TRBJ2-7; 12 bases are shared with TRBD1. The V gene end was trimmed by 4 bases and the J gene end by 7 bases; junction bases not matched to a gene: 6. This CDR3 region has 14 residues. Per germline, CDR1 SGHRS and CDR2 YFSETQ. CDR3 loop: CASSQGQGAREQYF. The DNA for the CDR3 is TGCGCCAGCAGCCAGGGACAGGGGGCGCGGGAGCAGTACTTC.

The CDR3 bases are TGTGCCAGCAGTGATACGGAGGGGATCGGGGGCTACACCTTC. It is translated as CASSDTEGIGGYTF. J is TRBJ1-2 and V is TRBV6-4; D is perhaps TRBD1 (5 bases). The CDR3 loop spans 14 amino acids. Trimming removed 3 bases from V and 8 bases from J, with 16 bases in between. CDR1 MRHNA and CDR2 SNTAGT come from the germline V gene.

The rearrangement joins TRBV18 to TRBJ1-5, with 7 bases that match TRBD1. CDR3 size: 15 residues. J was trimmed by 2 bases and V by 0 bases; bases with no gene match: 1. The germline CDR1 and CDR2 sequences are KGHSH and LQKENI. The CDR3 region is CASSPPTGGNQPQHF. CDR3 DNA sequence: TGTGCCAGCTCACCACCAACAGGGGGCAATCAGCCCCAGCATTTT.

The chain carries TRBV6-5 and TRBJ2-7, with TRBD1 identical over 7 bases. The CDR3 runs to 14 residues. V lost 4 bases, J lost 3 bases, and 6 bases stayed unmatched. CDR1 and CDR2 from the germline V gene are MNHEY and SVGAGI. In DNA form, the CDR3 reads TGTGCCAGCAGTTTCGGGGACAGTTACTACGAGCAGTACTTC. Amino acids: CASSFGDSYYEQYF.

The chain is built from TRBV7-9 and TRBJ1-2, with unresolved D. The CDR3 is 14 amino acids. CDR1 is SEHNR and CDR2 is FQNEAQ in the germline V gene (reference sequence). V lost 3 bases and J 5 bases, leaving 13 bases between the germline ends. The CDR3 DNA follows: TGTGCCAGCAGCTTGTTTCAGTTAAATTATGGCTACACCTTC. Translated, it gives CASSLFQLNYGYTF. The complete variable domain, with remaining parts taken from reference TRBV7-9 and TRBJ1-2, reads DTGVSQNPRHKITKRGQNVTFRCDPISEHNRLYWYRQTLGQGPEFLTYFQNEAQLEKSRLLSDRFSAERPKGSFSTLEIQRTEQGDSAMYLCASSLFQLNYGYTFGSGTRLTVV.

Written as DNA, the CDR3 is TGTGCCAGCAGTCGCCCCCGGGATTGGGGTAACGAGCAGTACTTC. This codes for CASSRPRDWGNEQYF. V is TRBV6-2 or TRBV6-3 and J is TRBJ2-7; D perhaps matches TRBD2 (5 bases). The V gene lost 5 bases and the J gene lost 5 bases, with 19 bases spanning the gap. CDR3 size: 15 residues. CDR1 MNHEY and CDR2 SVGEGT come from the germline V gene.

V usage is TRBV18 and J usage is TRBJ1-2, with D unclear. The germline V gene encodes CDR1 KGHSH and CDR2 LQKENI. The ends were cut back, 1 base at V and 6 bases at J, with 9 bases in the middle. The CDR3 covers 13 residues. CDR3 coding DNA: TGTGCCAGCTCACCACTCGGGAGGGATGGCTACACCTTC. This sequence encodes CASSPLGRDGYTF.

The rearrangement joins TRBV25-1 to TRBJ2-1, with a weak D call TRBD2 (6 bases). Trimming left V 3 bases short and J 5 bases short, with 14 bases between. CDR1 is MGHDK, CDR2 SYGVNS, per germline. CDR3 length: 15 residues. CDR3 nucleotide sequence: TGTGCCAGCAGTGAGCAGGCTAGCGTACACAATGAGCAGTTCTTC. This codes for CASSEQASVHNEQFF.

A word on this clone: This same CDR3 is encoded by further DNA sequences in the sample. This sequence joins TRBV19 and TRBJ2-2; 15 bases line up with TRBD2. The CDR3 length is 16 residues. Germline CDR1 is LNHDA and CDR2 is SQIVND (reference sequence). V shed 5 bases and J 4 bases; nucleotides not matched to a gene: 2. This CDR3 is CASSPGLAGGTGELFF. For the CDR3, the DNA is TGTGCCAGTAGTCCGGGACTAGCGGGAGGCACCGGGGAGCTGTTTTTT.

The V call is TRBV30, the J call TRBJ2-3; 7 bases are shared with TRBD2. Germline loops: CDR1 GTSNPN, CDR2 SVGIG (reference sequence). The CDR3 length is 14 residues. V was clipped by 6 bases and J by 1 base; unmatched bases: 7. CDR3 amino acids: CACGLVGGTDTQYF. CDR3 DNA: TGTGCCTGTGGACTAGTAGGGGGCACAGATACGCAGTATTTT.

The genes are TRBV5-1 and TRBJ2-7, with TRBD2 as a possible D gene (5 bases). CDR3 length equals 12 residues. Trimming stripped 8 bases from V and 6 bases from J, with 15 bases between. Germline CDR1 is SGHRS and CDR2 is YFSETQ. CDR3 region: CASPPEEGEQYF. CDR3 bases: TGCGCCAGTCCCCCAGAAGAGGGCGAGCAGTACTTC.

V is TRBV27 and J is TRBJ1-2, with 9 positions matching TRBD1. CDR1 is MNHEY, CDR2 SMNVEV, per germline (reference sequence). V shed 6 bases and J 6 bases; nucleotides not matched to a gene: 5. This CDR3 has 13 amino acids. The CDR3: CASSSGTGHGYTF. CDR3 nucleotide sequence: TGTGCCAGCAGCTCCGGGACAGGGCATGGCTACACCTTC.

The chain recombines TRBV4-2 with TRBJ2-5; possible D gene TRBD2, 5 bases. V was pared by 0 bases and J by 2 bases, with 10 bases between. This CDR3 has 15 amino acids. CDR1 and CDR2 (germline): LGHNA, YNFKEQ. This CDR3 is CASSQDLLAQETQYF. The CDR3 DNA reads TGTGCCAGCAGCCAAGATTTGCTAGCTCAAGAGACCCAGTACTTC.

The chain employs TRBV19 and TRBJ1-2; 8 nucleotides agree with TRBD1. The V gene's germline CDR1 is LNHDA and CDR2 SQIVND (reference sequence). The CDR3 loop spans 14 amino acids. After removal of 4 bases from V and 5 bases from J, the junction contained 6 bases not matched to a gene. CDR3: CASSTGGATYGYTF. CDR3 bases: TGTGCCAGTAGTACAGGGGGCGCAACATATGGCTACACCTTC.

The chain uses TRBV15 and TRBJ2-2; the D gene is possibly TRBD2 (7 bases). The CDR3 is 14 residues long. V was trimmed by 8 bases and J by 0 bases, leaving 10 bases between them. Germline CDR1 reads LNHNV; CDR2 reads YYDKDF (reference sequence). CDR3 amino acids: CATLGGPNTGELFF. The CDR3 DNA reads TGTGCCACCCTGGGGGGGCCGAACACCGGGGAGCTGTTTTTT.

There are a few counts of this clone. CDR3 protein: CASSSQDYSTDTQYF. The CDR3 bases are TGCGCCAGCAGCTCTCAGGACTATAGCACAGATACGCAGTATTTT. This chain connects TRBV5-1 to TRBJ2-3, with TRBD2 as a possible D gene (6 bases). Per germline, CDR1 SGHRS and CDR2 YFSETQ. The CDR3 has 15 residues. Trimming removed 3 bases from V and 0 bases from J, with 11 bases in between.

DNA for the CDR3: TGTGCCAGCCGCTCCCTTAACACCCGTCGATATGGCTACACCTTC. Encoded protein: CASRSLNTRRYGYTF. The chain uses TRBV27 and TRBJ1-2, with D uncertain. With 8 bases removed from V and 5 bases from J, the gap between germline ends came to 21 bases. This CDR3 region has 15 residues. Germline CDR1 is MNHEY and CDR2 is SMNVEV (reference sequence).

The sample holds a few counts of this clone. The rearrangement links TRBV7-2 to TRBJ1-5; unclear D gene. The CDR3 extends over 14 amino acids. V was clipped by 3 bases and J by 5 bases, with 11 bases between them. CDR1 is SGHTA and CDR2 is FQGNSA in the germline V gene. CDR3 amino acids: CASSLRVLDQPQHF. The CDR3 region has the DNA TGTGCCAGCAGCTTGAGGGTATTGGATCAGCCCCAGCATTTT. Based on the CDR3 plus reference TRBV7-2 and TRBJ1-5, the full variable domain is GAGVSQSPSNKVTEKGKDVELRCDPISGHTALYWYRQSLGQGLEFLIYFQGNSAPDKSGLPSDRFSAERTGGSVSTLTIQRTQQEDSAVYLCASSLRVLDQPQHFGDGTRLSIL.

This clone was detected a few times. This chain connects TRBV3-1 (or the pseudogene TRBV3-2) to TRBJ2-7; TRBD1 matches 7 bases. Germline trimming cut 4 bases from V and 3 bases from J; bases unmatched to any gene: 0. The CDR3 spans 12 residues. Germline values: CDR1 LGHDT, CDR2 YNNKEL (reference sequence). The CDR3 DNA sequence: TGTGCCAGCAGCCGACAGGGCTACGAGCAGTACTTC. Protein product: CASSRQGYEQYF.

The chain is built from TRBV20-1 and TRBJ1-4, with 10 bases lining up with TRBD1. Germline V lookup: CDR1 DFQATT, CDR2 SNEGSKA (reference sequence). Unmatched junction bases numbered 11, after V lost 3 bases and J lost 10 bases. The CDR3 is 15 amino acids. This CDR3 reads CSASPPGQGKGKLFF. DNA of the CDR3: TGCAGTGCTAGTCCACCGGGACAGGGGAAAGGAAAACTGTTTTTT.

V gene TRBV7-8 combines with J gene TRBJ1-2; TRBD1 agrees at 7 bases. V gave up 2 bases and J gave up 6 bases; unmatched junction bases: 9. The germline V gene encodes CDR1 SGHVS and CDR2 FQNEAQ. This CDR3 is built from 15 residues. CDR3 region: CASSLSGGGENGYTF. CDR3 bases: TGTGCCAGCAGCTTAAGTGGAGGGGGCGAAAATGGCTACACCTTC. Combining the CDR3 with reference TRBV7-8 and TRBJ1-2 gives the whole variable domain GAGVSQSPRYKVAKRGQDVALRCDPISGHVSLFWYQQALGQGPEFLTYFQNEAQLDKSGLPSDRFFAERPEGSVSTLKIQRTQQEDSAVYLCASSLSGGGENGYTFGSGTRLTVV.

There are many counts of this clone. V and J are TRBV3-1 (or the pseudogene TRBV3-2) and TRBJ1-2, with D possibly TRBD1 on 5 matching bases. Trimming stripped 2 bases from V and 5 bases from J, with 12 bases between. In germline, CDR1 is LGHDT, CDR2 YNNKEL (reference sequence). This CDR3 region has 14 residues. This chain's CDR3 is CASSQRTTKYGYTF. CDR3 nucleotide sequence: TGTGCCAGCAGCCAACGGACAACGAAATATGGCTACACCTTC.

The chain carries TRBV4-2 and TRBJ1-3, with D perhaps TRBD1 (6 bases). Germline CDR1 reads LGHNA; CDR2 reads YNFKEQ. The V end was cut by 4 bases, the J end by 4 bases, with 14 bases between. The CDR3 runs 15 residues. The CDR3 reads CASSPLVGTGNTIYF. CDR3 bases: TGTGCCAGCAGCCCCCTGGTCGGGACAGGAAACACCATATATTTT.

The chain joins TRBV3-1 (or the pseudogene TRBV3-2) to TRBJ2-3; D ambiguous. Germline CDR1 LGHDT, CDR2 YNNKEL (reference sequence). The CDR3 sequence is 15 residues long. Trimming took 1 base from V and 1 from J, leaving 9 bases between them. The CDR3 sequence is CASSQVRLRTDTQYF. In nucleotides, the CDR3 is TGTGCCAGCAGCCAAGTCAGGCTCCGCACAGATACGCAGTATTTT.

For this clone: The sample contains more than one DNA sequence encoding this CDR3. The chain couples TRBV27 to TRBJ2-7; 12 bases map to TRBD2. The CDR3 totals 13 residues. Per germline, CDR1 MNHEY and CDR2 SMNVEV (reference sequence). V was pared by 6 bases and J by 3 bases, with 0 bases of the junction left unmatched. The CDR3 DNA follows: TGTGCCAGCAGGACTAGCGGGAGCTACGAGCAGTACTTC. It translates to CASRTSGSYEQYF.

In its sample, this clone was seen once. The CDR3 coding sequence is TGCGCCAGCAGCCAAGATACTTTAGCGGGGGGCCCCGGGGAGCTGTTTTTT. It yields the protein CASSQDTLAGGPGELFF. V is TRBV4-1 and J is TRBJ2-2, with 10 bases matching TRBD2. Unmatched junction bases numbered 7, after V lost 0 bases and J lost 6 bases. This CDR3 contains 17 residues. Germline V gene data show CDR1 as MGHRA and CDR2 as YSYEKL.

The chain employs TRBV5-1 and TRBJ2-1; the match to TRBD2 covers 10 bases. V was pared by 4 bases and J by 5 bases, with 15 bases of the junction left unmatched. Germline lookup yields CDR1 SGHRS and CDR2 YFSETQ. This CDR3 region has 18 residues. For the CDR3, the DNA is TGCGCCAGCAGCCCGGGACTAGCGTCGAGGTATTCAGACAATGAGCAGTTCTTC. Translated, it gives CASSPGLASRYSDNEQFF. The full variable domain, with the rest looked up from reference TRBV5-1 and TRBJ2-1, is KAGVTQTPRYLIKTRGQQVTLSCSPISGHRSVSWYQQTPGQGLQFLFEYFSETQRNKGNFPGRFSGRQFSNSRSEMNVSTLELGDSALYLCASSPGLASRYSDNEQFFGPGTRLTVL.